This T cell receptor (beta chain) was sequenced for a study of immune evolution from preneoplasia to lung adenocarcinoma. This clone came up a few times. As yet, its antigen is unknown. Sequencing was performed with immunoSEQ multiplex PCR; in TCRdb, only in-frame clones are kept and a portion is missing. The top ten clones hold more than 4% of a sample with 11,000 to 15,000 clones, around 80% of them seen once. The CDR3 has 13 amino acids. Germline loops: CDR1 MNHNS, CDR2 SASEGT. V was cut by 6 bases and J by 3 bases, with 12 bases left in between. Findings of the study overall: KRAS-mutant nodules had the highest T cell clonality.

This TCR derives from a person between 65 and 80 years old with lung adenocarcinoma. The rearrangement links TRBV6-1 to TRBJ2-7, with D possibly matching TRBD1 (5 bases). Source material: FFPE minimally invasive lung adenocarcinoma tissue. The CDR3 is CASSPDRVYEQYF. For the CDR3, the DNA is TGTGCCAGCAGCCCAGACAGAGTCTACGAGCAGTACTTC.